Presented here are 28 T cell receptor beta chains from one specimen sequenced in a study of shared clonotypes between healthy human individuals. Cells designated naive CD8 were CD45RO-negative and were positively selected for CCR7, with terminally differentiated effector memory CD45RA+ cells excluded. Clones were read by immunoSEQ multiplex PCR, and TCRdb kept only the in-frame ones, dropping some. Among over 2 million clones listed, just under 95% were seen once. The sequenced material came from naive CD8+ T cells sorted from blood. The origin of the receptors is a man between 18 and 29 years old in good health.

The rearrangement joins TRBV28 to TRBJ2-5; a weak D match, TRBD2 (5 bases). Trimming pared 6 bases from V and 2 bases from J, leaving 10 bases between. This CDR3 is built from 13 residues. In germline, CDR1 is MDHEN, CDR2 SYDVKM. CDR3 loop: CASREGGQETQYF. The CDR3 bases are TGTGCCAGCAGGGAAGGAGGTCAAGAGACCCAGTACTTC.

The chain couples TRBV5-6 to TRBJ2-3, with TRBD2 identical over 9 bases. The CDR3 sequence is 15 residues long. Germline V gene sequence: CDR1 SGHDT, CDR2 YYEEEE. V shed 4 bases and J 4 bases; nucleotides not matched to a gene: 7. CDR3 sequence reads: CASSLAGGGPDTQYF. CDR3 nucleotides: TGTGCCAGCAGCCTGGCGGGAGGGGGTCCAGATACGCAGTATTTT.

The chain uses TRBV19 and TRBJ2-5; 11 nucleotides line up with TRBD2. Losses at the gene ends were 5 bases for V and 3 bases for J; bases not matched to a gene: 2. The germline gives CDR1 LNHDA, CDR2 SQIVND (reference sequence). CDR3 size: 14 residues. CDR3 amino acids: CASSVLAGEETQYF. As DNA, the CDR3 is TGTGCCAGTAGTGTACTAGCGGGGGAAGAGACCCAGTACTTC. Filled out from reference TRBV19 and TRBJ2-5, the complete variable domain reads DGGITQSPKYLFRKEGQNVTLSCEQNLNHDAMYWYRQDPGQGLRLIYYSQIVNDFQKGDIAEGYSVSREKKESFPLTVTSAQKNPTAFYLCASSVLAGEETQYFGPGTRLLVL.

Concerning this clone itself: Other DNA variants within this sample encode the same CDR3. The chain carries TRBV7-9 and TRBJ2-7, with TRBD2 identical over 7 bases. There are 15 residues in the CDR3. Looked up from germline, CDR1 is SEHNR and CDR2 is FQNEAQ (reference sequence). V was clipped by 0 bases and J by 3 bases; unmatched bases: 5. Here the CDR3 reads CASSLAGGSSYEQYF. The CDR3 nucleotides read TGTGCCAGCAGCTTAGCAGGCGGGAGTAGCTACGAGCAGTACTTC.

This chain joins TRBV27 and TRBJ2-1; 8 positions match TRBD2. CDR3 length: 16 amino acids. The trim removed 1 base at V and 5 bases at J, leaving 7 bases unmatched. Germline V CDR1 and CDR2: MNHEY, SMNVEV (reference sequence). CDR3: CASSLFPGLGDNEQFF. CDR3 in DNA: TGTGCCAGCAGTTTATTTCCGGGACTAGGGGACAATGAGCAGTTCTTC.

The rearrangement links TRBV27 to TRBJ2-1; 8 nucleotides match TRBD2. The germline V gene encodes CDR1 MNHEY and CDR2 SMNVEV (reference sequence). This CDR3 comprises 16 residues. Trimming removed 5 bases from V and 4 bases from J; junction bases left unmatched: 10. The CDR3 DNA is TGTGCCAGCAGTCGATCAGCGGGGGAAAATTACAATGAGCAGTTCTTC. Translation gives CASSRSAGENYNEQFF.

On this clone: In the same sample, other DNA sequences code for this CDR3. The rearrangement links TRBV2 to TRBJ1-5; TRBD1 agrees at 10 bases. This CDR3 contains 15 residues. CDR1 is SNHLY and CDR2 is FYNNEI in the germline V gene. J was trimmed by 6 bases and V by 1 base; bases with no gene match: 3. The CDR3 here is CASSEGQGAGQPQHF. CDR3 DNA sequence: TGTGCCAGCAGTGAAGGACAGGGGGCAGGTCAGCCCCAGCATTTT.

This sequence joins TRBV6-1 and TRBJ1-6; TRBD1 matches at 7 bases. Per the germline V gene, CDR1 is MNHNS and CDR2 is SASEGT. The CDR3 extends over 14 amino acids. J was trimmed by 8 bases and V by 5 bases; bases with no gene match: 6. The CDR3 bases are TGTGCCAGCAGTCGGACAGGAGACTATTCACCCCTCCACTTT. Translating it yields CASSRTGDYSPLHF.

The rearrangement links TRBV5-8 to TRBJ2-1, with TRBD2 matching over 10 bases. The V gene end was trimmed by 0 bases and the J gene end by 8 bases; junction bases not matched to a gene: 5. Germline V gene data show CDR1 as SGHTS and CDR2 as YDEGEE. The CDR3 has 15 amino acids. The CDR3 loop is CASSLATSGVYEQFF. CDR3 DNA sequence: TGTGCCAGCAGCTTGGCAACTAGCGGGGTGTATGAGCAGTTCTTC.

The chain links TRBV27 to TRBJ2-3, with D perhaps matching TRBD2 (5 bases). The CDR3 runs to 16 residues. Per the germline V gene, CDR1 is MNHEY and CDR2 is SMNVEV (reference sequence). Trimming shortened V by 7 bases and J by 4 bases, and 21 bases separated the two germline ends. The CDR3 nucleotides read TGTGCCAGCATGATCATGGCGGGTATAAGGGCAGATACGCAGTATTTT. As protein: CASMIMAGIRADTQYF.

The V gene is TRBV9, the J gene TRBJ2-4, with no clear D. The CDR3 length is 14 residues. Germline lookup yields CDR1 SGDLS and CDR2 YYNGEE. The V end was cut by 0 bases, the J end by 6 bases, with 10 bases between. CDR3 nucleotide sequence: TGTGCCAGCAGCGTAGATTACAGTATAAACATTCAGTACTTC. As protein: CASSVDYSINIQYF.

The chain employs TRBV11-3 and TRBJ1-5, with D tentatively TRBD1 (5 bases). CDR3 size: 18 residues. Deletions cut 1 base from V and 1 base from J, with 17 bases between. Germline CDR1 is SGHNT and CDR2 is YENEEA. CDR3 in amino acids: CASSLVSAGRKSNQPQHF. Here the CDR3 DNA reads TGTGCCAGCAGCTTAGTATCTGCAGGGCGTAAAAGCAATCAGCCCCAGCATTTT.

This chain uses TRBV10-3 with TRBJ2-7; 9 positions match TRBD2. Germline V CDR1 and CDR2: ENHRY, SYGVKD. Losses at the gene ends were 3 bases for V and 2 bases for J; bases not matched to a gene: 5. The CDR3 loop spans 15 amino acids. Here the CDR3 DNA reads TGTGCCATCAGTGATATAGCGGGAGAGGCCTACGAGCAGTACTTC. Translated, it gives CAISDIAGEAYEQYF.

This rearrangement joins TRBV28 to TRBJ2-5; 8 nucleotides match TRBD2. V shed 5 bases, J shed 1 base, and the junction held 9 bases outside the gene matches. The CDR3 has 16 residues. Per the germline V gene, CDR1 is MDHEN and CDR2 is SYDVKM. In nucleotides, the CDR3 is TGTGCCAGCAGTAACCCCCCGGGGACTAGCCAAGAGACCCAGTACTTC. Translation gives CASSNPPGTSQETQYF. The full variable domain, with the rest looked up from reference TRBV28 and TRBJ2-5, is DVKVTQSSRYLVKRTGEKVFLECVQDMDHENMFWYRQDPGLGLRLIYFSYDVKMKEKGDIPEGYSVSREKKERFSLILESASTNQTSMYLCASSNPPGTSQETQYFGPGTRLLVL.

The V and J genes are TRBV5-4 and TRBJ1-2, with 7 nucleotides matching TRBD1. The V segment lost 0 bases and the J segment 8 bases; nucleotides outside the gene matches: 7. Germline CDR1 reads SGHNT; CDR2 reads YYREEE (reference sequence). CDR3 length: 14 residues. Written as DNA, the CDR3 is TGTGCCAGCAGCTTGGTAGGGGGCGCGGAGGGCTACACCTTC. Translated, it gives CASSLVGGAEGYTF.

V is TRBV30 and J is TRBJ1-1; tentative D call: TRBD1 (5 bases). Germline CDR1 reads GTSNPN; CDR2 reads SVGIG (reference sequence). There are 14 residues in the CDR3. Between the trimmed V and J ends, which lost 2 bases and 3 bases, there was a span of 13 bases. In DNA, the CDR3 is TGTGCCTGGAGTTCCCTTCAGGGCTACACTGAAGCTTTCTTT. As protein: CAWSSLQGYTEAFF.

This rearrangement joins TRBV5-4 to TRBJ2-7; no clear D gene. CDR3 length: 14 amino acids. V lost 0 bases and J 2 bases, leaving 9 bases between the germline ends. The germline V gene encodes CDR1 SGHNT and CDR2 YYREEE (reference sequence). The CDR3 spells CASSLDDSPYEQYF. In DNA form, the CDR3 reads TGTGCCAGCAGCTTGGACGACTCCCCCTACGAGCAGTACTTC.

This sequence joins TRBV5-1 and TRBJ2-7; 7 bases align to TRBD1. V dropped 0 bases and J dropped 0; count of bases not matched to a gene: 3. Germline V lookup: CDR1 SGHRS, CDR2 YFSETQ. This CDR3 region has 15 residues. DNA for the CDR3: TGCGCCAGCAGCTTGGCAGGGGACAGCTCCTACGAGCAGTACTTC. This gives the protein CASSLAGDSSYEQYF.

The chain uses TRBV6-6 and TRBJ2-7; D might be TRBD2 (5 bases). The V gene's germline CDR1 is MNHNY and CDR2 SVGAGI (reference sequence). V was cut by 2 bases and J by 3 bases, with 11 bases left in between. The CDR3 has 14 amino acids. The CDR3 DNA reads as TGTGCCAGCAGTTACGTGGGAGAGGTCTACGAGCAGTACTTC. This translates into CASSYVGEVYEQYF.

In its sample, this clone was seen once. The chain combines TRBV6-5 with TRBJ2-1; tentatively, D is TRBD1 (6 bases). Looked up from germline, CDR1 is MNHEY and CDR2 is SVGAGI. Trimming took 7 bases from V and 6 from J, leaving 16 bases between them. This CDR3 region has 14 residues. The DNA of the CDR3 is TGTGCCAGCACCCCGGGACACCTTCGCAATGAGCAGTTCTTC. Encoded protein: CASTPGHLRNEQFF.

The V call is TRBV30, the J call TRBJ1-6, with 7 nucleotides matching TRBD1. Germline values: CDR1 GTSNPN, CDR2 SVGIG (reference sequence). The CDR3 extends over 14 amino acids. CDR3 in amino acids: CACQGGSYNSPLHF. The CDR3 nucleotides read TGTGCTTGCCAGGGGGGCTCCTATAATTCACCCCTCCACTTT.

The chain couples TRBV4-1 to TRBJ2-4, with D maybe TRBD2 (6 bases). V was clipped by 4 bases and J by 3 bases, with 16 bases between them. CDR3 length: 16 residues. The germline gives CDR1 MGHRA, CDR2 YSYEKL. CDR3 residues: CASSPRGGLDKNIQYF. CDR3 coding DNA: TGCGCCAGCAGCCCTCGGGGAGGACTGGACAAAAACATTCAGTACTTC.

The genes are TRBV4-3 and TRBJ2-1, with 10 nucleotides matching TRBD2. The V segment lost 3 bases and the J segment 3 bases; nucleotides outside the gene matches: 8. Per germline, CDR1 LGHNA and CDR2 YSLEER. This CDR3 is 17 amino acids long. The CDR3 region has the DNA TGCGCCAGCAGCCACCAACCGCTAGCGGGGGTCTACAATGAGCAGTTCTTC. Translated: CASSHQPLAGVYNEQFF.

The chain carries TRBV7-8 and TRBJ1-2, with TRBD1 matching over 7 bases. This CDR3 region has 17 residues. The germline V gene has CDR1 SGHVS and CDR2 FQNEAQ. Trimming took 7 bases from V and 8 from J; bases not matched to a gene: 22. Written as DNA, the CDR3 is TGTGCCAGCACTAAAGGGGGCCTTCTTATGGAACATGGCGGCTACACCTTC. Translated: CASTKGGLLMEHGGYTF.

In regard to this clone: Other DNA sequences in this specimen translate into the identical CDR3. The chain employs TRBV30 and TRBJ1-3; no clear D. The germline V gene has CDR1 GTSNPN and CDR2 SVGIG (reference sequence). The ends were cut back, 1 base at V and 2 bases at J, with 6 bases in the middle. The CDR3 contains 13 residues. The CDR3 DNA reads TGTGCCTGGAGTGCGGGGACTGGAAACACCATATATTTT. Protein sequence: CAWSAGTGNTIYF.

The CDR3 nucleotides read TGTGCCAGCAGTTTATCTTCGCTTACCTACGAGCAGTACTTC. This gives the protein CASSLSSLTYEQYF. V gene TRBV27 combines with J gene TRBJ2-7, with unresolved D. This CDR3 is 14 amino acids long. The germline CDR1 and CDR2 sequences are MNHEY and SMNVEV (reference sequence). V lost 0 bases and J 2 bases, leaving 8 bases between the germline ends.

The CDR3 sequence: CASSQGLAGVYYEQYF. The DNA for the CDR3 is TGTGCCAGCAGCCAGGGACTAGCGGGGGTCTATTACGAGCAGTACTTC. The chain has TRBV7-8 and TRBJ2-7; 14 bases agree with TRBD2. The CDR3 runs to 16 residues. The V gene end was trimmed by 5 bases and the J gene end by 4 bases; junction bases not matched to a gene: 7. Germline V gene data show CDR1 as SGHVS and CDR2 as FQNEAQ.

On this clone: This specimen includes other DNA sequences encoding the same CDR3. The chain has TRBV27 and TRBJ2-6; D remains ambiguous. Germline loops: CDR1 MNHEY, CDR2 SMNVEV (reference sequence). This CDR3 region has 14 residues. The V end lost 0 bases, the J end lost 3 bases, and 3 bases lay between the germline ends. The CDR3 sequence is CASSLSYGANVLTF. CDR3 DNA sequence: TGTGCCAGCAGTTTATCGTATGGGGCCAACGTCCTGACTTTC.